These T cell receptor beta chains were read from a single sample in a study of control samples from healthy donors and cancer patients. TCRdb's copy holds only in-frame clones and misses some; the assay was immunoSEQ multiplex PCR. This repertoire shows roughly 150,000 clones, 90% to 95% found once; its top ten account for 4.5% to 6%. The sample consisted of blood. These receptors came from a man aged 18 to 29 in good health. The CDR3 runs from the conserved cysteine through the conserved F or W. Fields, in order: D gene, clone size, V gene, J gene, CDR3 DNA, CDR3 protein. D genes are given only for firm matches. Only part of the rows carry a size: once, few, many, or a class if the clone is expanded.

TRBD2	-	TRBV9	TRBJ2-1	TGTGCCAGCAGCTTATTAGCGGGAGAGGGCAATGAGCAGTTCTTC	CASSLLAGEGNEQFF
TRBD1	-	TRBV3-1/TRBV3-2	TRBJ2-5	TGTGCCAGCAGCCAGACAGGGGGATCAGAGACCCAGTACTTC	CASSQTGGSETQYF
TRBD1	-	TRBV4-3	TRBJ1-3	TGCGCCAGCAGCCAAGACAGGGGGAACTCTGGAAACACCATATATTTT	CASSQDRGNSGNTIYF
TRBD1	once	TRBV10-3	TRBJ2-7	TGTGCCATCAGTAGACAGGGGGGGTCCTACGAGCAGTACTTC	CAISRQGGSYEQYF
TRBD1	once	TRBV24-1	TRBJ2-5	TGTGCCACCAGTGACAGGGGGAATGAGACCCAGTACTTC	CATSDRGNETQYF
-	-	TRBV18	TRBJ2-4	TGTGCCAGCTCACTTTTGCCGGACAGAAACATTCAGTACTTC	CASSLLPDRNIQYF
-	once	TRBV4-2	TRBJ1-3	TGTGCCAGCAGCCAAGATTGGAGGGGCACTGGAAACACCATATATTTT	CASSQDWRGTGNTIYF
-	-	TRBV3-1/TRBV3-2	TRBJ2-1	TGTGCCAGCAGCCCAATGGACAATGAGCAGTTCTTC	CASSPMDNEQFF
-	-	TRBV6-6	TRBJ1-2	TGTGCCAGCAGTTACTCAGCCGGGGGCGGCGACTATGGCTACACCTTC	CASSYSAGGGDYGYTF
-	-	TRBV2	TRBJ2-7	TGTGCCAGCAGTGCCAGCGCCTACGAGCAGTACTTC	CASSASAYEQYF
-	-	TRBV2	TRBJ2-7	TGTGCCAGCAGTCCCGAATGGGGTTACGAGCAGTACTTC	CASSPEWGYEQYF
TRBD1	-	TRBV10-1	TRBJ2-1	TGCGCCAGTCACGGAGCAGACAAGACAGGGCCCTACAATGAGCAGTTCTTC	CASHGADKTGPYNEQFF
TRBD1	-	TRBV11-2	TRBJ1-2	TGTGCCAGCAGCCCGGACAGGGTAGACTATGGCTACACCTTC	CASSPDRVDYGYTF
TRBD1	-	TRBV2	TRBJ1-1	TGTGCCAGCAGTGAGGTAGACAGGGTAGGCACTGAAGCTTTCTTT	CASSEVDRVGTEAFF
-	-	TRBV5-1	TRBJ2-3	TGCGCCAGCAGCTTGGAGGAGGGGACTTCGGGTCTTCCGCAGTATTTT	CASSLEEGTSGLPQYF
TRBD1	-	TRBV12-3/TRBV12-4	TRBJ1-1	TGTGCCAGCACCGGGACAGTTAACACTGAAGCTTTCTTT	CASTGTVNTEAFF
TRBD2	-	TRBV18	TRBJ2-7	TGTGCCAGCTCACCGGGAGTTTTAGCGGGAGGAAACGAGCAGTACTTC	CASSPGVLAGGNEQYF
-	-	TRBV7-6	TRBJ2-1	TGTGCCAGCAGCTTAAGGGCAACGGGGGCCTACAATGAGCAGTTCTTC	CASSLRATGAYNEQFF
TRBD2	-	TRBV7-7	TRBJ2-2	TGTGCTAGCAGCTTAGGACTAGCGGGAGTGAACACCGGGGAGCTGTTTTTT	CASSLGLAGVNTGELFF
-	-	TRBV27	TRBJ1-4	TGTGCCAGCAGTTGGGCAGGGAGGGCTAATGAAAAACTGTTTTTT	CASSWAGRANEKLFF
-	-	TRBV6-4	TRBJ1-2	TGTGCCAGCAGTCCAAGCCCGGGAGGGAGCTATGGCTACACCTTC	CASSPSPGGSYGYTF
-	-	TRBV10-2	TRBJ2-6	TGCGCCAGCAGTTTGGGTTCTGGGGCCAACGTCCTGACTTTC	CASSLGSGANVLTF
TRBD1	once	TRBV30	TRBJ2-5	TGTGCCTGGAGTCCTAAGGGGACAGAACTCCGAGAGACCCAGTACTTC	CAWSPKGTELRETQYF
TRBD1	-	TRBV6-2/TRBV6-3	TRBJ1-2	TGTGCCAGCAGTCAAGGAGCTACCGGGACAGGGAACGGCTACACCTTC	CASSQGATGTGNGYTF
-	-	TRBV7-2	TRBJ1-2	TGTGCCAGCAGCTCCGGGTTGGGGGGGCAAGTTGGCTACACCTTC	CASSSGLGGQVGYTF
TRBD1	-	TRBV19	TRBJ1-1	TGTGCCAGTAGTATATTATGGGACAGGGTGAGTCGGACTGAAGCTTTCTTT	CASSILWDRVSRTEAFF
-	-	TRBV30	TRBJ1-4	TGTGCCTGGAGTGTCCAGGGTCAGGAAAAACTGTTTTTT	CAWSVQGQEKLFF
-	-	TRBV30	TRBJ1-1	TGTGCCTGGATCAAGGGGCACGGGGTGATACGTCCCGTGGACACTGAAGCTTTCTTT	CAWIKGHGVIRPVDTEAFF
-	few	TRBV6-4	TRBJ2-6	TGTGCCAGCAGTGACTCGACAGGTGGGGCCAACGTCCTGACTTTC	CASSDSTGGANVLTF
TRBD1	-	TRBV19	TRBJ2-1	TGTGCCAGTAGCCCGGGACAGCTTTACAATGAGCAGTTCTTC	CASSPGQLYNEQFF
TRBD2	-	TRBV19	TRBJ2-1	TGTGCCAGTAGCCCATGGAGGAAGCGGGGGGGAAGCTCCTACAATGAGCAGTTCTTC	CASSPWRKRGGSSYNEQFF
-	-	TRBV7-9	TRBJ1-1	TGTGCCAGCAGCCCTTATCCGGCCCGGGTCACTGAAGCTTTCTTT	CASSPYPARVTEAFF
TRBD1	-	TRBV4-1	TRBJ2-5	TGCGCCAGCAGCCAACGAGGACAGGGTGGGGAGACCCAGTACTTC	CASSQRGQGGETQYF
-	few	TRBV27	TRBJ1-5	TGTGCCAGCAGTTTATGGGCGGGGGAGGCTCAGCCCCAGCATTTT	CASSLWAGEAQPQHF
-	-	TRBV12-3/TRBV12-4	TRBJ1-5	TGTGCCAGCAGGCAGGGAGAGAGTCAGCCCCAGCATTTT	CASRQGESQPQHF
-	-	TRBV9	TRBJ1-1	TGTGCCAGCAGGGCACTGGGGCCCACTGAAGCTTTCTTT	CASRALGPTEAFF
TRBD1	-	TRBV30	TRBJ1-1	TGTGCCTTCTCACCATTTGGGACAGCAAACACTGAAGCTTTCTTT	CAFSPFGTANTEAFF
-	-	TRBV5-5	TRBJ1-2	TGTGCCAGCAGCTTGGATGTGCTTGGCTACACCTTC	CASSLDVLGYTF
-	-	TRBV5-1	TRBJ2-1	TGCGCCAGCAGCCCCCTCCCCGGGATCGGCGGTGAGCAGTTCTTC	CASSPLPGIGGEQFF
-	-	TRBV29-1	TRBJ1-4	TGCAGCGTTCCGGAGGGATCTAATGAAAAACTGTTTTTT	CSVPEGSNEKLFF
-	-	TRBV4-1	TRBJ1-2	TGCGCCAGCAGCCAGGGGCAGGGGCAGGCTAACTATGGCTACACCTTC	CASSQGQGQANYGYTF